This T cell receptor (beta chain) was observed in a study of T-cell memory formation after mild COVID-19. As for this clonotype: What it binds is unknown.

5'RACE with constant-segment primers built TCRalpha and TCRbeta cDNA libraries with UMIs. MiXCR, applied by TCRdb to the 5' RACE reads, yields one record per CDR3 protein. The sample records approximately 500,000 distinct CDR3 sequences, about 23% being singletons. Germline V CDR1 and CDR2: MNHEY, SVGEGT. V lost 6 bases to trimming and J lost 4 bases; unmatched junction nucleotides: 10. The CDR3 spans 15 residues. The study's findings and limits: Some SARS-CoV-2-responding clones were already detected in memory before infection. Proof of SARS-CoV-2 specificity was absent for the second-wave clones that crested on day 37.

Material for sequencing was PBMCs or a T cell subset sorted from them (not recorded which). The chain employs TRBV6-2 or TRBV6-3 and TRBJ2-3; 7 bases fit TRBD2. This sequence originates from an adult woman who had mild COVID-19 (a few samples of this study predate the infection). Cell type and time point are not known. The CDR3 region has the DNA TGTGCCAGCAGCCAGTGGGGCGGGAGCTCAGATACGCAGTATTTT. Its translation is CASSQWGGSSDTQYF.